The rows below give T cell receptor beta chains drawn from one sample of a study of beta chain features in type 1 diabetes. The method was immunoSEQ multiplex PCR; TCRdb's version includes in-frame clones alone and lacks a portion of them. The sample includes a few hundred thousand clones, about 13% seen only once; the top ten take roughly 0.015%. What was sequenced was naive CD4+ T cells from blood. These receptors came from a woman between 18 and 29 years old with type 1 diabetes. Each CDR3 is given with its conserved first and last residue. A D gene is named only where the DNA matches it firmly. Clone size is given for some rows only: seen once, a few or many times, or a class if the clone is expanded.

D	V	size	J	DNA	CDR3
TRBD2	TRBV15	few	TRBJ2-2	TGTGCCACGAGCGGGACTAGCAATTCGCGCGGGGAGCTGTTTTTT	CATSGTSNSRGELFF
NA	TRBV9	NA	TRBJ2-3	TGTGCCAGCAGCGAGAACAAATTTTTCCACACAGATACGCAGTATTTT	CASSENKFFHTDTQYF
TRBD1	TRBV18	few	TRBJ1-5	TGTGCCAGCTCCCTGGGACAGTTAAATCAGCCCCAGCATTTT	CASSLGQLNQPQHF
NA	TRBV10-3	NA	TRBJ2-2	TGTGCCATCAGTGAGTCAGAGGCTAGCGTCCCCGGGGAGCTGTTTTTT	CAISESEASVPGELFF
TRBD1	TRBV18	few	TRBJ1-1	TGTGCCAGCTCACCCATGACAGGGGCGAACACTGAAGCTTTCTTT	CASSPMTGANTEAFF
NA	TRBV7-9	few	TRBJ1-2	TGTGCCAGCAGCCGGGTAGACTATGGCTACACCTTC	CASSRVDYGYTF
NA	TRBV7-2	NA	TRBJ2-3	TGTGCCAGCAGCTCGACAGTTAACACAGATACGCAGTATTTT	CASSSTVNTDTQYF
NA	TRBV2	few	TRBJ1-1	TGTGCCAGCACAGGGAGGGCTGAAGCTTTCTTT	CASTGRAEAFF
TRBD1	TRBV2	NA	TRBJ1-1	TGTGCCAGCAGTGTGGGACAGGGAAACACTGAAGCTTTCTTT	CASSVGQGNTEAFF
NA	TRBV29-1	few	TRBJ1-1	TGCAGCGTTGAAGAACAGGGAGGGACTGAAGCTTTCTTT	CSVEEQGGTEAFF
TRBD1	TRBV27	few	TRBJ1-1	TGTGCCAGCAGTTCTACACAGGGGCTGGGGATGAACACTGAAGCTTTCTTT	CASSSTQGLGMNTEAFF
NA	TRBV9	NA	TRBJ2-1	TGTGCCAGCAGCGTACGGCTAGAGGTGGGTAACAATGAGCAGTTCTTC	CASSVRLEVGNNEQFF
TRBD1	TRBV18	NA	TRBJ1-1	TGTGCCAGCTCACCGCAGGGGGTAGGGGCTTTCTTT	CASSPQGVGAFF
TRBD2	TRBV2	NA	TRBJ2-1	TGTGCCAGCACCCCAAGGAGCGGGATCCCGGATGAGCAGTTCTTC	CASTPRSGIPDEQFF
NA	TRBV5-4	NA	TRBJ2-1	TGTGCCAGCAGCTTATCCCTAGCGCTGGGCAATGAGCAGTTCTTC	CASSLSLALGNEQFF
TRBD2	TRBV6-5	few	TRBJ2-7	TGTGCCAGCAGACTACTAGCGGGAGCCACCTACGAGCAGTACTTC	CASRLLAGATYEQYF
NA	TRBV9	few	TRBJ2-7	TGTGCCAGCAGCGTAGAGGGGCAATTCTCGTACGAGCAGTACTTC	CASSVEGQFSYEQYF
NA	TRBV5-6	few	TRBJ2-1	TGTGCCAGCAGCTTCCGTCCGGGAGTGGTTGAGCAGTTCTTC	CASSFRPGVVEQFF
NA	TRBV30	few	TRBJ1-4	TGTGCCTCTATGGACAGAAATAATGAAAAACTGTTTTTT	CASMDRNNEKLFF
NA	TRBV27	NA	TRBJ1-2	TGTGCCAGCAGTCGGACAAAAGGTGGCTACACCTTC	CASSRTKGGYTF
TRBD2	TRBV30	NA	TRBJ2-5	TGTGCTCTCAGCGGGGCCCGAAGGGTAGACTTC	CALSGARRVDF
NA	TRBV6-5	NA	TRBJ1-1	TGTGCCAGCAGTTACGGGCGCGGGAATGGTGTGGCTTTCTTT	CASSYGRGNGVAFF
NA	TRBV30	NA	TRBJ1-1	TGTGCCTGGAGTGTTAATACAAACCAGGGAGCTTTCTTT	CAWSVNTNQGAFF
TRBD2	TRBV29-1	few	TRBJ2-7	TGCAGCGTTGAAGATCTGACTAGCGGGAATAAGCAGTACTTC	CSVEDLTSGNKQYF
NA	TRBV7-9	few	TRBJ2-4	TGTGCCAGCAGCTTCATGTTAAGGACAGGGCAAGGGGAGGGAAACATTCAGTACTTC	CASSFMLRTGQGEGNIQYF
TRBD1	TRBV18	NA	TRBJ1-5	TGTGCCAGCTCACCAAACCTGGGACAGGGGAGGTATCAGCCCCAGCATTTT	CASSPNLGQGRYQPQHF
NA	TRBV19	NA	TRBJ2-6	TGTGCCAGTAGCCCAACCCAGGGCTCTGGGGCCAACGTCCTGACTTTC	CASSPTQGSGANVLTF
NA	TRBV6-5	few	TRBJ2-5	TGTGCCAGCAGTCCCCACCCGACCACTATGGAGACCCAGTACTTC	CASSPHPTTMETQYF
NA	TRBV4-2	NA	TRBJ2-1	TGTGCCAGCAGCCCTTGGGAGGACTTATGGAGCTCCTACAATGAGCAGTTCTTC	CASSPWEDLWSSYNEQFF
NA	TRBV2	NA	TRBJ2-1	TGTGCCAGCAAGGCCGACTACCCACTCCGGTTCTTC	CASKADYPLRFF